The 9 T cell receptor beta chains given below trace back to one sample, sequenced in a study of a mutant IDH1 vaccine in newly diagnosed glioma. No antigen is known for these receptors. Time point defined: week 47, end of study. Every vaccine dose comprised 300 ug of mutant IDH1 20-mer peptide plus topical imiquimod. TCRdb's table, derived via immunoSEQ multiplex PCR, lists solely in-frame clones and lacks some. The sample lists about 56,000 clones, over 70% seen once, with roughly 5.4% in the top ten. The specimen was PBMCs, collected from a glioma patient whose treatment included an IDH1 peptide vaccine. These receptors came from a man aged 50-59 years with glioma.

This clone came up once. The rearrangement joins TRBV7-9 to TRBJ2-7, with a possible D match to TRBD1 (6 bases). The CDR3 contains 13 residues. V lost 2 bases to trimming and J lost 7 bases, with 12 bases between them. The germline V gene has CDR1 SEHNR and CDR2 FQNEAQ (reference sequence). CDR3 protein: CASSLRGGPEQYF. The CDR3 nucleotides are TGTGCCAGCAGCTTAAGAGGGGGACCAGAGCAGTACTTC. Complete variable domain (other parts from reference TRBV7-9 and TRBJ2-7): DTGVSQNPRHKITKRGQNVTFRCDPISEHNRLYWYRQTLGQGPEFLTYFQNEAQLEKSRLLSDRFSAERPKGSFSTLEIQRTEQGDSAMYLCASSLRGGPEQYFGPGTRLTVT.

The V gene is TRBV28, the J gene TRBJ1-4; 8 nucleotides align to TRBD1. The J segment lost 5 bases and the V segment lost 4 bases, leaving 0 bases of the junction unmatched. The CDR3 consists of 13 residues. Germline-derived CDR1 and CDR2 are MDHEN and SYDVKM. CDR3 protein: CASSWDRNEKLFF. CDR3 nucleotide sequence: TGTGCCAGCAGTTGGGACAGGAATGAAAAACTGTTTTTT.

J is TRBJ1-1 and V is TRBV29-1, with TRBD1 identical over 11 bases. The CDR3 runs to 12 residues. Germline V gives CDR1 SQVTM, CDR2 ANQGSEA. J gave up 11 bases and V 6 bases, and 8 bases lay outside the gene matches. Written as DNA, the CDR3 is TGCAGCGTCCTAGGGGACAGGGGGATCGCTTTCTTT. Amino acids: CSVLGDRGIAFF.

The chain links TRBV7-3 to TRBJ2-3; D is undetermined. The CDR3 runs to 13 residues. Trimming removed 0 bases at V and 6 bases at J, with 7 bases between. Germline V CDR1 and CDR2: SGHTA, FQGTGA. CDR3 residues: CASSLTGPDTQYF. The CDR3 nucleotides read TGTGCCAGCAGCTTAACGGGTCCGGATACGCAGTATTTT.

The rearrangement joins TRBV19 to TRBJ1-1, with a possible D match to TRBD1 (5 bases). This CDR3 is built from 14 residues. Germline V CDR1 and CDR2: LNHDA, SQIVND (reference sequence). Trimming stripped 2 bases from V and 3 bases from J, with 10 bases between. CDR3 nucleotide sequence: TGTGCCAGTAGTATACAGGGTGTGCACACTGAAGCTTTCTTT. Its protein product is CASSIQGVHTEAFF. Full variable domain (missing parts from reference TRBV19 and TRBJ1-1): DGGITQSPKYLFRKEGQNVTLSCEQNLNHDAMYWYRQDPGQGLRLIYYSQIVNDFQKGDIAEGYSVSREKKESFPLTVTSAQKNPTAFYLCASSIQGVHTEAFFGQGTRLTVV.

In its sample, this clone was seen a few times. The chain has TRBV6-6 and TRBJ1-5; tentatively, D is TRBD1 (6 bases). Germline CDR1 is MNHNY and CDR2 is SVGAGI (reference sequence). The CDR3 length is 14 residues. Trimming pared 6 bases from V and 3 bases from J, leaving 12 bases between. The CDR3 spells CASRPGGSNQPQHF. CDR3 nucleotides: TGTGCCAGCAGACCGGGGGGCTCCAATCAGCCCCAGCATTTT.

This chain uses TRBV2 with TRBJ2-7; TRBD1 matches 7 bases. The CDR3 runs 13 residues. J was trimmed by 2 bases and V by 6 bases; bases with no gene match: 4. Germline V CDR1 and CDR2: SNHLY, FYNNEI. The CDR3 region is CASRGQVAYEQYF. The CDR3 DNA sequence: TGTGCCAGCAGAGGACAGGTCGCCTACGAGCAGTACTTC.

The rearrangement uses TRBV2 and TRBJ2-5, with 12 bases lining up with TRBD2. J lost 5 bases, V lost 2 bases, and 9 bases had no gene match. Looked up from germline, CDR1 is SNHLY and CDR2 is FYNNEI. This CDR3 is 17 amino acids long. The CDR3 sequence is CASSETRTSGVWETQYF. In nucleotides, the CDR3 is TGTGCCAGCAGTGAAACCCGGACTAGCGGGGTTTGGGAGACCCAGTACTTC.

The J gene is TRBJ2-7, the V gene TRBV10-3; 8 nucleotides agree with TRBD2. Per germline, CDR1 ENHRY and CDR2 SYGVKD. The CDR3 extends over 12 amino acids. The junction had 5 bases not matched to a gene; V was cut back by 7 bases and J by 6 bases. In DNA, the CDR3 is TGTGCCATCAACGGGGGGGGTCTCGAGCAGTACTTC. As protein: CAINGGGLEQYF.